This T cell receptor (beta chain) was profiled in a study of T-cell reconstitution after alpha-beta-depleted transplantation in children. The authors prepared the TCRbeta library with unique molecular identifiers. Via MiXCR, TCRdb re-called the PCR reads, giving one row per CDR3 protein. The table includes approximately 500,000 distinct CDR3 sequences, about 10% detected once. Germline CDR1 reads SGHAT; CDR2 reads FQNNGV. J gave up 2 bases and V 5 bases, and 7 bases lay outside the gene matches. This CDR3 is 17 amino acids long. V and J are TRBV11-2 and TRBJ2-3; 13 nucleotides align to TRBD2. Material: PBMCs, obtained before TCRalphabeta/CD19-depleted stem cell transplant. The receptor comes from a child aged 2-15 years with inherited bone marrow failure, due to receive a stem cell transplant. Here the CDR3 DNA reads TGTGCCAGCAGCCCAAGAGGACTAGCGGGAGACACAGATACGCAGTATTTT. Amino acids: CASSPRGLAGDTDTQYF.